This is a list of T cell receptor beta chains from one sample in a study of shared clonotypes between healthy human individuals. The data were produced by immunoSEQ multiplex PCR, yet TCRdb's version contains in-frame clones alone and is incomplete. The sample includes about 980,000 clones, approximately 76% seen only once; the top ten take roughly 1.5%. Specimen: memory CD4+ T cells sorted from blood. The source is a man aged 18 to 30 in good health. The CDR3 runs from the conserved cysteine through the conserved F or W. A D gene is named only where the DNA matches it firmly. Clone sizes are given selectively: once, few, many, or a class where the clone is expanded.

NA	TRBJ1-1	16	NA	TRBV4-1	TGCGCCAGCAGCCAGGTAGGGGCCGCAACTAACACTGAAGCTTTCTTT	CASSQVGAATNTEAFF
TRBD1	TRBJ2-7	17	NA	TRBV4-3	TGCGCCAGCAGCCAACACGATCGGGGACAGGGAGCGCGGGAGCAGTACTTC	CASSQHDRGQGAREQYF
NA	TRBJ2-3	15	NA	TRBV14	TGTGCCAGCAGCCGACGGACCATCAGCACAGATACGCAGTATTTT	CASSRRTISTDTQYF
TRBD1	TRBJ1-2	16	NA	TRBV5-4	TGTGCCAGCAGCACGAAAGCCGGGACAGGGAACTATGGCTACACCTTC	CASSTKAGTGNYGYTF
TRBD1	TRBJ2-5	13	few	TRBV29-1	TGCAGCGTTGACGGGGACAGGCAAGAGACCCAGTACTTC	CSVDGDRQETQYF
NA	TRBJ2-7	14	NA	TRBV5-6	TGTGCCAGCAGCTTTTACGAACTAGACTACGAGCAGTACTTC	CASSFYELDYEQYF
NA	TRBJ2-5	12	NA	TRBV6-6	TGTGCCAGCAGTTACCGACCGGAGACCCAGTACTTC	CASSYRPETQYF
NA	TRBJ2-2	16	NA	TRBV7-9	TGTGCCAGCAGTCGCAGTCCAGCCCAGAACACCGGGGAGCTGTTTTTT	CASSRSPAQNTGELFF
NA	TRBJ2-1	14	NA	TRBV5-6	TGTGCCAGCAGCTTCTATGGGACGAGGAATGAGCAGTTCTTC	CASSFYGTRNEQFF
TRBD1	TRBJ1-2	15	NA	TRBV5-4	TGTGCCAGCAGCTTACAGGGGGCCGACCCCTATGGCTACACCTTC	CASSLQGADPYGYTF
NA	TRBJ2-1	15	few	TRBV27	TGTGCCAGCAGTTTAACGGACGGAGGTAACAATGAGCAGTTCTTC	CASSLTDGGNNEQFF
NA	TRBJ1-2	13	NA	TRBV11-1	TGTGCCAGCAGCTTAGAGGGTGAGAATGGCTACACCTTC	CASSLEGENGYTF
TRBD1	TRBJ1-1	14	few	TRBV6-6	TGTGCCAGCAGAACCGGGACAGGGGTGACTGAAGCTTTCTTT	CASRTGTGVTEAFF
NA	TRBJ1-4	12	NA	TRBV5-6	TGTGCCAGCAGGAAGGAGAGAGGCGCCCTGTTTTTT	CASRKERGALFF
NA	TRBJ2-7	14	NA	TRBV7-8	TGTGCCAGCAGGCTAAGGGACCCGGACTACGAGCAGTACTTC	CASRLRDPDYEQYF
NA	TRBJ2-7	15	NA	TRBV5-6	TGTGCCAGCAGCTTGGCCGGCAGGGGATTTTACGAGCAGTACTTC	CASSLAGRGFYEQYF
NA	TRBJ2-3	13	NA	TRBV5-4	TGTGCCAGCAGGCTAGATTTGACAGATACGCAGTATTTT	CASRLDLTDTQYF
NA	TRBJ2-1	16	few	TRBV25-1	TGTGCCAGCAGTGAATCATTTACGTCGGGGGCGCCTGAGCAGTTCTTC	CASSESFTSGAPEQFF
NA	TRBJ2-2	15	NA	TRBV7-2	TGTGCCAGCACCCTCTCCCCGGTCAATGGCGGGGAGCTGTTTTTT	CASTLSPVNGGELFF
NA	TRBJ2-7	12	NA	TRBV4-3	TGCGCCAGTAACCCGAAGGGGCACGAGCAGTACTTC	CASNPKGHEQYF
NA	TRBJ2-7	16	NA	TRBV9	TGTGCCAGCAGCGTAGACCCGACAGGAGTTGGGGCCGAGCAGTACTTC	CASSVDPTGVGAEQYF
NA	TRBJ2-3	14	NA	TRBV11-2	TGTGCCAGCAGCTCCCGAGACAGGCTATCGGCGCAGTATTTT	CASSSRDRLSAQYF
NA	TRBJ2-2	15	few	TRBV6-6	TGTGCCAGCAGTTGGACAGCCGGTAAATCCGGGGAGCTGTTTTTT	CASSWTAGKSGELFF
TRBD1	TRBJ1-6	13	many	TRBV5-1	TGCGCCAGCAGCTTGATACAGGGGACACCCCTCCACTTT	CASSLIQGTPLHF
TRBD1	TRBJ2-5	15	once	TRBV6-5	TGTGCCAGCAGTTACATGCGGACAGGGAGGGAGACCCAGTACTTC	CASSYMRTGRETQYF
NA	TRBJ2-3	15	few	TRBV28	TGTGCCAGCAGTCAGGGAGAACCCCACACAGATACGCAGTATTTT	CASSQGEPHTDTQYF
TRBD1	TRBJ1-1	14	NA	TRBV7-9	TGTGCCAGCAGCTTAAGGACAGGTACCACTGAAGCTTTCTTT	CASSLRTGTTEAFF
TRBD1	TRBJ2-1	14	NA	TRBV5-4	TGTGCCAGCAGCAACCGACAGGGTGGGAATGAGCAGTTCTTC	CASSNRQGGNEQFF
NA	TRBJ1-5	16	few	TRBV4-1	TGCGCCAGCAGCCAAGAAGACCTTAGAAACTATCAGCCCCAGCATTTT	CASSQEDLRNYQPQHF
NA	TRBJ1-3	16	once	TRBV9	TGTGCCAGCAGCGTAGGTTGGAGTAACTCTGGAAACACCATATATTTT	CASSVGWSNSGNTIYF
NA	TRBJ2-5	14	NA	TRBV5-1	TGCGCCAGCAGCGGGGGACATGGCTCAGAGACCCAGTACTTC	CASSGGHGSETQYF
TRBD2	TRBJ2-1	16	NA	TRBV6-1	TGTGCCAGCAGTGTTTCACTAGCGGGGGGATACAATGAGCAGTTCTTC	CASSVSLAGGYNEQFF
TRBD2	TRBJ2-7	16	NA	TRBV11-2	TGTGCCAGCAGCTTAGGACCGACTAGCCTCTCCTACGAGCAGTACTTC	CASSLGPTSLSYEQYF
NA	TRBJ1-2	13	NA	TRBV28	TGTGCCAGCAGGTCAGGGGTTTCCTATGGCTACACCTTC	CASRSGVSYGYTF
TRBD1	TRBJ1-5	17	NA	TRBV19	TGTGCCAGTAGTCCCTTGACAGGGGGCGGCCTCAATCAGCCCCAGCATTTT	CASSPLTGGGLNQPQHF